This TCR beta chain was sequenced in a study of control samples from healthy donors and cancer patients. Clones were sequenced by immunoSEQ multiplex PCR, and TCRdb holds only the in-frame ones, with some missing. The sample yields tens of thousands of clones, more than 65% seen once. Trimming cost V 5 bases and J 3 bases, with 17 bases left between them. CDR1 is LNHDA, CDR2 SQIVND, per germline (reference sequence). CDR3 length: 16 residues. V and J are TRBV19 and TRBJ2-4; TRBD1 is a possible D gene (6 bases). Sequencing was carried out using PBMCs. The receptor comes from a man in his fifties or sixties with head and neck cancer. Here the CDR3 reads CASSVTGRGDKNIQYF. The DNA of the CDR3 is TGTGCCAGTAGTGTGACAGGACGGGGTGACAAAAACATTCAGTACTTC.